The entry below gives a single T cell receptor beta chain sequence along with its context. The sample is drawn from a study of blood T cell repertoires in COVID-19. The CDR3 length is 13 residues. Trimming cost V 6 bases and J 6 bases, with 13 bases left between them. Per the germline V gene, CDR1 is LNHNV and CDR2 is YYDKDF (reference sequence). Original data processing: Reference gene primer amplification yielded estimated nucleated cell counts. Method: immunoSEQ multiplex PCR; TCRdb's copy keeps in-frame clones and lacks some. V and J calls and clone size follow that table, whereas D and trimming were derived from the DNA. The sample holds about 200,000 clones, over 75% seen once.

This chain links TRBV15 with TRBJ2-3; D is perhaps TRBD1 (7 bases). The sequencing sample was made of peripheral blood. The clonotype was recovered from a man aged 45-60 years with COVID-19, enrolled during active disease. Here the CDR3 DNA reads TGTGCCACCAGGCCGACAGGGAGGGATACGCAGTATTTT. Its translation is CATRPTGRDTQYF.